These T cell receptor beta chains were read from a single sample in a study of T cell repertoires in aging, cancer and after chemotherapy. TCRdb re-called the multiplex PCR reads through MiXCR, storing one row per CDR3 protein. There are approximately 8,000 distinct CDR3 sequences in the sample; roughly 37% occur only once, and more than 4% lies in the top ten. The sample consisted of blood. The receptors stem from a human donor in good health. Each CDR3 is given with its conserved first and last residue. D genes are given only for firm matches. A row's size may be missing; if present it is once, few, many or a size class.

V gene	clone size	J gene	D gene	CDR3 DNA	CDR3 protein
TRBV27	few	TRBJ2-3	NA	TGTGCCAGTACGTGGACAGACTCAGATACGCAGTATTTT	CASTWTDSDTQYF
TRBV29-1	medium-sized	TRBJ1-5	TRBD1	TGCAGCGTGCTAGGGGGCATCAATCAGCCCCAGCATTTT	CSVLGGINQPQHF
TRBV7-3	few	TRBJ2-3	NA	TGTGCCAGCAGCTCCGGACGGGGCCCAGATACGCAGTATTTT	CASSSGRGPDTQYF
TRBV7-9	NA	TRBJ2-2	NA	TGTGCCAGCAGGCGGACAGTGGTGGGCACCGGGGAGCTGTTTTTT	CASRRTVVGTGELFF
TRBV6-4	few	TRBJ2-3	NA	TGTGCCAGCAGTGATGACAGGTACACAGATACGCAGTATTTT	CASSDDRYTDTQYF
TRBV19	NA	TRBJ1-2	TRBD1	TGTGCCAGTACCTCAACAGGGGGCGCGTTCTATGGCTACACCTTC	CASTSTGGAFYGYTF
TRBV12-3/TRBV12-4	NA	TRBJ2-5	NA	TGTGCCAGCAGTTTAGGATTCCGAGGGGGAGAGACCCAGTACTTC	CASSLGFRGGETQYF
TRBV13	NA	TRBJ2-3	NA	TGTGCCAGCAGCTTAGGGCAGGGAGTAGATACGCAGTATTTT	CASSLGQGVDTQYF
TRBV6-5	NA	TRBJ1-2	NA	TGTGCCAGCAGCCGAGGAGGGGAATTGGGAATCTATGGCTACATCTTC	CASSRGGELGIYGYIF
TRBV4-3	NA	TRBJ1-5	NA	TGCGCCAGCAGCCAAGATAAGGGAGAAATCTATCAGCCCCAGCATTTT	CASSQDKGEIYQPQHF
TRBV15	NA	TRBJ2-5	NA	TGTGCCACCAGCAGAGACCCCCGGGCTGGGAGAGAGACCCAGTACTTC	CATSRDPRAGRETQYF
TRBV19	medium-sized	TRBJ2-5	NA	TGTGCCAGTAGTATAGGCGGCCTTAGCGGCCAAGAGACCCAGTACTTC	CASSIGGLSGQETQYF
TRBV18	NA	TRBJ1-5	NA	TGTGCCAGCTCTGAGGGGCAGGCGAGCAATCAGCCCCAGCATTTT	CASSEGQASNQPQHF
TRBV6-5	few	TRBJ1-6	TRBD1	TGTGCCAGCAGTAGGACAGGGGGTGGTAATTCACCCCTCCACTTT	CASSRTGGGNSPLHF
TRBV5-1	NA	TRBJ2-5	TRBD2	TGCGCCAGCAGCTTGGTGGGGGGGGAGACCCAGTACTTC	CASSLVGGETQYF
TRBV6-1	NA	TRBJ2-6	NA	TGTGCCAGCAGTGAACGCTCGGGGAGCATCTTTTCTGGGGCCAACGTCCTGACTTTC	CASSERSGSIFSGANVLTF
TRBV4-2	NA	TRBJ1-2	TRBD1	TGTGCCAGCAGCCAGACAGGGGACGCTCCTGGCTACACCTTC	CASSQTGDAPGYTF
TRBV13	few	TRBJ1-1	TRBD1	TGTGCCAGCAGCCGGACAGGGGCGGCCACTGAAGCTTTCTTT	CASSRTGAATEAFF
TRBV19	medium-sized	TRBJ2-7	TRBD1	TGTGCCAGTAGTCTCTGGGACAGAGACGAGCAGTACTTC	CASSLWDRDEQYF
TRBV5-1	NA	TRBJ2-1	TRBD2	TGCGCCAGCAGCACCTCCCTGGGGACTAGCGGGGGGGCTGGTGAGCAGTTCTTC	CASSTSLGTSGGAGEQFF
TRBV6-6	medium-sized	TRBJ2-1	TRBD2	TGTGCCAGCAGTCCCGGGGGGAATGAGCAGTTCTTC	CASSPGGNEQFF